This entry is about one T cell receptor (beta chain). The germline V gene has CDR1 SGHTA and CDR2 FQGNSA. The CDR3 extends over 16 amino acids. V dropped 2 bases and J dropped 7; count of bases not matched to a gene: 10. This specimen belongs to a study of blood T cell repertoires in COVID-19. At the level of the study: Researchers got acute and convalescent COVID-19 samples from the United States, Italy and Spain.

In the original analysis: The authors estimated nucleated cell counts from reference gene primer amplification. Measured with immunoSEQ multiplex PCR; TCRdb has only the in-frame clones, and not every one. V, J and clone size are those of that table, while D and trimming were read from the DNA. Of some 130,000 clones listed, around 88% are singletons. This chain joins TRBV7-2 and TRBJ2-1; 8 bases line up with TRBD2. This TCR derives from a man in his 60s with active or convalescent COVID-19. Specimen: peripheral blood. The CDR3: CASSLLGAGGLNEQFF. The CDR3 region has the DNA TGTGCCAGCAGCTTATTGGGGGCGGGAGGTTTAAATGAGCAGTTCTTC.